Here is one T cell receptor (beta chain) with its context. What it binds is unknown. These data are taken from a study of early T cells in non-severe SARS-CoV-2 infection. Across the whole study: Sequencing targeted bulk RNA from unsorted whole blood, leaving chains unpaired. Findings and limits, study-wide: Private and CD4 specificities were missed by VDJdb matching, skewed to anti-spike CD8.

The library protocol tagged individual cDNA molecules with unique molecular identifiers. TCRdb fed the 5' RACE reads into MiXCR, producing one record per CDR3 protein. The table includes almost 85,000 distinct CDR3 sequences, 12% detected once. This TCR was recovered from an adult who was a healthcare worker with PCR-confirmed SARS-CoV-2 infection or an uninfected control (not recorded which). The specimen sequenced was whole blood.

This CDR3 reads CASSILQYGYTF. CDR3 coding DNA: TGTGCCAGTAGTATACTTCAGTATGGCTACACCTTC. The V call is TRBV19, the J call TRBJ1-2; D uncertain. Germline CDR1 is LNHDA and CDR2 is SQIVND (reference sequence). This CDR3 region has 12 residues. Deletions cut 2 bases from V and 5 bases from J, with 6 bases between. Full variable domain (remainder filled in from reference TRBV19 and TRBJ1-2): DGGITQSPKYLFRKEGQNVTLSCEQNLNHDAMYWYRQDPGQGLRLIYYSQIVNDFQKGDIAEGYSVSREKKESFPLTVTSAQKNPTAFYLCASSILQYGYTFGSGTRLTVV.